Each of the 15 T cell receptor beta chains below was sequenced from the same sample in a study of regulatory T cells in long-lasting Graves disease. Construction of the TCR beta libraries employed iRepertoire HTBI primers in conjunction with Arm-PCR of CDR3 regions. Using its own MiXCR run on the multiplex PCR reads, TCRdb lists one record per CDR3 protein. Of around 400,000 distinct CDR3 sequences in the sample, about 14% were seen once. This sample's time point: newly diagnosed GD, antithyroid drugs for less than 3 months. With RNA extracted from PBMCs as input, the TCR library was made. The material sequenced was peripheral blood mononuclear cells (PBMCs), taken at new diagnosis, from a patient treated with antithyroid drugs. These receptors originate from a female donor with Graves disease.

The CDR3 is CASSPRTGASEAFF. CDR3 coding DNA: TGTGCCAGCAGCCCGCGGACAGGGGCCTCCGAAGCTTTCTTT. The chain couples TRBV6-2 or TRBV6-3 to TRBJ1-1, with TRBD1 matching over 9 bases. In germline, CDR1 is MNHEY, CDR2 SVGEGT. V dropped 6 bases and J dropped 8; count of bases not matched to a gene: 10. This CDR3 has 14 amino acids.

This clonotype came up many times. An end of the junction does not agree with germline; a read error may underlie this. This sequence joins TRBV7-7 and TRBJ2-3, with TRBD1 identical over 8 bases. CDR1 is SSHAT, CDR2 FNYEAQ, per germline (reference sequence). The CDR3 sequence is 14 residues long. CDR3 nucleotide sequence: TGTGCTAGCAGCTTAGGACAGGGTGGAGATACGCAGTATTTT. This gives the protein CASSLGQGGDTQYF.

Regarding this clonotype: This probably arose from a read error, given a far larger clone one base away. CDR3 protein: CASTHRRDSQETQYF. Here the CDR3 DNA reads TGTGCCAGCACCCATCGAAGGGACAGCCAAGAGACCCAGTACTTC. The J gene is TRBJ2-1, the V gene TRBV2, with 7 nucleotides matching TRBD1. The DNA end favors TRBJ2-5, so the J call may be wrong. CDR1 is SNHLY, CDR2 FYNNEI, per germline. The CDR3 is 15 amino acids.

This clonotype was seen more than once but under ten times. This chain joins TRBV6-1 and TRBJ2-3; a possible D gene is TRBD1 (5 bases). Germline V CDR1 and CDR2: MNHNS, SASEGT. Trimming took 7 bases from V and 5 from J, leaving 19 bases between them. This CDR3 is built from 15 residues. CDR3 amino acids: CASKVLSRREDTQYF. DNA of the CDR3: TGTGCCAGCAAGGTCCTGAGTCGCAGGGAAGATACGCAGTATTTT.

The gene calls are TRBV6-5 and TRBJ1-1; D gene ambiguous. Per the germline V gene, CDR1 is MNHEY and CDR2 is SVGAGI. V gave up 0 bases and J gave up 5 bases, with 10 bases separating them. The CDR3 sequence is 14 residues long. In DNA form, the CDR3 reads TGTGCCAGCAGTTACTCAGACCGAGCAACTGAAGCTTTCTTT. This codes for CASSYSDRATEAFF.

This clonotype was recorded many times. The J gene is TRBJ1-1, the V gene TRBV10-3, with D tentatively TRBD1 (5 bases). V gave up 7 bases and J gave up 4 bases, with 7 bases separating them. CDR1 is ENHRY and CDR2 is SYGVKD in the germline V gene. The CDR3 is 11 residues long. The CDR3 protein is CAIMGPTEAFF. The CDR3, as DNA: TGTGCCATCATGGGACCCACTGAAGCTTTCTTT.

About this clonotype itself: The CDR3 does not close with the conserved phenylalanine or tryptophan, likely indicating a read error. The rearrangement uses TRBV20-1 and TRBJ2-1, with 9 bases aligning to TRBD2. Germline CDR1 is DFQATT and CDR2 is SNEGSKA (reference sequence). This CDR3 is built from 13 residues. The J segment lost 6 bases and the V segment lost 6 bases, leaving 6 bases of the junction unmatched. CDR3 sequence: CSAPGLARNEQFL. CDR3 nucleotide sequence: TGCAGTGCCCCGGGACTAGCACGCAATGAGCAGTTCCTC.

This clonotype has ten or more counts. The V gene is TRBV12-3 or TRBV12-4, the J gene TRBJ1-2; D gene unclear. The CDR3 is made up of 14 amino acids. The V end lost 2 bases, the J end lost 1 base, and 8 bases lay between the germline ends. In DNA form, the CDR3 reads TGTGCCAGCAGTTTAAATAAGCGTAACTATGGCTACACCTTC. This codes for CASSLNKRNYGYTF.

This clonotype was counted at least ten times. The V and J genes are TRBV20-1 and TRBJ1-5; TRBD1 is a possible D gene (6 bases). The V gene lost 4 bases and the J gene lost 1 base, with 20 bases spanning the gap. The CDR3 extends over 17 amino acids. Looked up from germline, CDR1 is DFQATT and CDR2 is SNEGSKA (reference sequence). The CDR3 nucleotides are TGCAGTGCTACTTTAAGTGGGGGCAAATGGAGCAATCAGCCCCAGCATTTT. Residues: CSATLSGGKWSNQPQHF.

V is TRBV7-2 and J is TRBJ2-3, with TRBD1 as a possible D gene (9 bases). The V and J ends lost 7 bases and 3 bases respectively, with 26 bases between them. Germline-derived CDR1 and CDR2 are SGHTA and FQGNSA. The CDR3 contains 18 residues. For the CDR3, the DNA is TGTGCCAGCACCACTACGGGAGGGGACAGGGCTTTTACAGATACGCAGTATTTT. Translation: CASTTTGGDRAFTDTQYF.

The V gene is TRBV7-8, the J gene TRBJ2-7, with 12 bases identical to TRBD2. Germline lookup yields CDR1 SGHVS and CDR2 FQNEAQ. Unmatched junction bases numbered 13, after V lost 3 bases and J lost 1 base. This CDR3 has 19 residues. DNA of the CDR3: TGTGCCAGCAGCTTCTACCCCGGGACTAGCGGGCCGCAGTCCTACGAGCAGTACTTC. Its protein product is CASSFYPGTSGPQSYEQYF.

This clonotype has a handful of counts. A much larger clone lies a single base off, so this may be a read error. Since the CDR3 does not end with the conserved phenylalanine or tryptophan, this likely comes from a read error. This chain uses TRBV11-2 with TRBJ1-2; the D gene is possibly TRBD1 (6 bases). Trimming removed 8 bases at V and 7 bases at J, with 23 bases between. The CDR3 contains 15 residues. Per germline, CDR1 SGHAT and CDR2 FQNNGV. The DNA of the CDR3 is TGTGCCAGCGGGCCCCCCGGGGGGCTCTTGAGTGGCTACACCTCC. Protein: CASGPPGGLLSGYTS.

This chain's CDR3 is CASSDRGSAGANVLTF. The CDR3 DNA reads as TGCGCCAGCAGCGACAGGGGTTCGGCTGGGGCCAACGTCCTGACTTTC. The chain uses TRBV10-2 and TRBJ2-6; 8 positions match TRBD1. Looked up from germline, CDR1 is WSHSY and CDR2 is SAAADI. This CDR3 spans 16 amino acids. The junction had 6 bases not matched to a gene; V was cut back by 6 bases and J by 2 bases.

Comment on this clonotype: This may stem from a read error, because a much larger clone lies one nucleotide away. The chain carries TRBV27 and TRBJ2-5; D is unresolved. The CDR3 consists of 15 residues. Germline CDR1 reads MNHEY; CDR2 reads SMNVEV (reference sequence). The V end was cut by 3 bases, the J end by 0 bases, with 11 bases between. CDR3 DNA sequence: TGTGCCAGCAGTTTCCCCTTGGGGAACCAAGAGACCCAGTACTTC. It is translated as CASSFPLGNQETQYF.

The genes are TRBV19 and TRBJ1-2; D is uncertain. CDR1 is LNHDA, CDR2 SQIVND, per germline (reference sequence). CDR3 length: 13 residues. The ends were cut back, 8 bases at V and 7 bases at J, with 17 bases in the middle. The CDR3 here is CASDIPTATGYTF. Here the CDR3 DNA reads TGTGCCAGTGACATCCCCACGGCAACTGGCTACACCTTC.